The 15 T cell receptor beta chains in this list originate from one sample, sequenced in a study of blood T cell repertoires in COVID-19. Profiling relied on immunoSEQ multiplex PCR, and the TCRdb table lists in-frame clones only, not all of them. This table has approximately 97,000 clones, 70% to 85% appearing once. Sequencing was done on a sample of peripheral blood. Every receptor here comes from a human donor in a cohort sampled during active COVID-19.

The chain uses TRBV6-2 or TRBV6-3 and TRBJ1-6; D is uncertain. CDR3 length: 15 amino acids. With 2 bases removed from V and 10 bases from J, the gap between germline ends came to 15 bases. CDR1 MNHEY and CDR2 SVGEGT come from the germline V gene. CDR3 residues: CASSYPRGIESPLHF. CDR3 DNA sequence: TGTGCCAGCAGTTACCCTAGAGGGATTGAGTCACCCCTCCACTTT.

This chain connects TRBV30 to TRBJ2-5, with D possibly matching TRBD1 (6 bases). This CDR3 has 15 amino acids. The V gene lost 3 bases and the J gene lost 4 bases, with 18 bases spanning the gap. Germline values: CDR1 GTSNPN, CDR2 SVGIG (reference sequence). The CDR3 DNA sequence: TGTGCCTGGAGGGGATCGGGACAAGGTCGAGAGACCCAGTACTTC. This translates into CAWRGSGQGRETQYF.

The genes are TRBV5-3 and TRBJ2-7; 9 bases match TRBD2. TRBV5-3 counts as an open reading frame of uncertain function. This CDR3 region has 16 residues. J lost 6 bases, V lost 3 bases, and 13 bases had no gene match. CDR3 loop: CARSSISSAGGSEQYF. As DNA, the CDR3 is TGTGCCAGAAGCTCAATCTCGTCTGCGGGAGGGAGCGAGCAGTACTTC.

The genes are TRBV18 and TRBJ1-4; no firm D call. With 1 base removed from V and 6 bases from J, the gap between germline ends came to 15 bases. Germline assignment: CDR1 KGHSH and CDR2 LQKENI. CDR3 size: 16 residues. The CDR3 reads CASSPQARTGDEKLFF. The CDR3 DNA follows: TGTGCCAGCTCACCACAAGCCCGTACCGGGGATGAAAAACTGTTTTTT.

This clone was counted at least ten times. The chain carries TRBV11-1 and TRBJ2-7, with D possibly TRBD1 on 5 matching bases. V was pared by 4 bases and J by 1 base, with 11 bases between. The length of the CDR3 is 14 residues. Looked up from germline, CDR1 is SGHAT and CDR2 is FQDESV (reference sequence). This CDR3 reads CASSSRELSYEQYF. The CDR3 nucleotides are TGTGCCAGCAGCTCCAGGGAATTATCCTACGAGCAGTACTTC.

The V call is TRBV5-6, the J call TRBJ2-6, with no clear D. Between the trimmed V and J ends, which lost 3 bases and 2 bases, there was a span of 6 bases. Germline assignment: CDR1 SGHDT and CDR2 YYEEEE. The length of the CDR3 is 14 residues. CDR3 nucleotide sequence: TGTGCCAGCAGCTCTTCAGCTGGGGCCAACGTCCTGACTTTC. Residues: CASSSSAGANVLTF.

The genes are TRBV5-1 and TRBJ2-1; 8 bases map to TRBD2. After removal of 4 bases from V and 8 bases from J, the junction contained 11 bases not matched to a gene. Looked up from germline, CDR1 is SGHRS and CDR2 is YFSETQ. This CDR3 region has 15 residues. CDR3 region: CASSPPVSGSDEQFF. The CDR3 DNA reads as TGCGCCAGCAGCCCGCCCGTGAGCGGGAGTGATGAGCAGTTCTTC.

The gene calls are TRBV28 and TRBJ2-3, with D tentatively TRBD2 (5 bases). Trimming cost V 4 bases and J 6 bases, with 14 bases left between them. This CDR3 is built from 14 residues. The V gene's germline CDR1 is MDHEN and CDR2 SYDVKM. The DNA for the CDR3 is TGTGCCAGCAGTTCCATCCTACAGCGGGATACGCAGTATTTT. Its translation is CASSSILQRDTQYF.

The rearrangement links TRBV6-1 to TRBJ2-2; tentatively, D is TRBD1 (5 bases). V lost 2 bases and J lost 6, with 13 bases in between. This CDR3 is built from 15 residues. Per germline, CDR1 MNHNS and CDR2 SASEGT. This chain's CDR3 is CASSETRVLAGELFF. In DNA, the CDR3 is TGTGCCAGCAGTGAAACCAGGGTATTAGCCGGGGAGCTGTTTTTT.

V usage is TRBV7-9 and J usage is TRBJ1-6; the D gene is possibly TRBD1 (6 bases). Deletions cut 5 bases from V and 7 bases from J, with 15 bases between. Germline V gene sequence: CDR1 SEHNR, CDR2 FQNEAQ (reference sequence). The CDR3 contains 15 residues. CDR3: CASSIQGVGNSPLHF. CDR3 nucleotide sequence: TGTGCCAGCAGCATACAGGGTGTAGGAAATTCACCCCTCCACTTT.

The chain links TRBV29-1 to TRBJ2-7; 8 bases map to TRBD1. CDR1 is SQVTM and CDR2 is ANQGSEA in the germline V gene. The CDR3 has 13 residues. V lost 7 bases and J lost 3; bases outside the gene matches: 8. CDR3 bases: TGCAGCGGGTCGACAGGGGAAGGCTACGAGCAGTACTTC. This gives the protein CSGSTGEGYEQYF.

The chain links TRBV4-1 to TRBJ2-5; a weak D match, TRBD1 (6 bases). In germline, CDR1 is MGHRA, CDR2 YSYEKL. The length of the CDR3 is 15 residues. With 4 bases removed from V and 3 bases from J, the gap between germline ends came to 15 bases. The CDR3, as DNA: TGCGCCAGCAGCCTGGACAGAACTATCGAAGAGACCCAGTACTTC. The encoded protein is CASSLDRTIEETQYF.

The chain has TRBV3-1 (or the pseudogene TRBV3-2) and TRBJ2-1, with TRBD2 identical over 9 bases. CDR3 size: 16 residues. J was trimmed by 6 bases and V by 2 bases; bases with no gene match: 8. Germline V CDR1 and CDR2: LGHDT, YNNKEL (reference sequence). CDR3 in amino acids: CASSQSVTSGFNEQFF. The CDR3 DNA reads TGTGCCAGCAGCCAATCAGTCACTAGCGGGTTCAATGAGCAGTTCTTC.

A word on this clone: One junction end does not reproduce the germline sequence, and a read error may be involved. The rearrangement links TRBV7-2 to TRBJ1-1; tentative D call: TRBD1 (6 bases). CDR3 length: 14 amino acids. Germline CDR1 reads SGHTA; CDR2 reads FQGNSA. The CDR3 is CASSPGQFNTEVFF. CDR3 nucleotide sequence: TGTGCCAGCAGCCCTGGACAGTTTAATACTGAAGTTTTCTTT.

The sample holds one count of this clone. The chain is built from TRBV12-3 or TRBV12-4 and TRBJ1-6; 7 nucleotides line up with TRBD1. The J segment lost 8 bases and the V segment lost 8 bases, leaving 3 bases of the junction unmatched. This CDR3 has 12 residues. CDR3 sequence reads: CASGQGDSPLHF. CDR3 DNA: TGTGCCAGCGGGCAGGGGGATTCACCCCTCCACTTT.